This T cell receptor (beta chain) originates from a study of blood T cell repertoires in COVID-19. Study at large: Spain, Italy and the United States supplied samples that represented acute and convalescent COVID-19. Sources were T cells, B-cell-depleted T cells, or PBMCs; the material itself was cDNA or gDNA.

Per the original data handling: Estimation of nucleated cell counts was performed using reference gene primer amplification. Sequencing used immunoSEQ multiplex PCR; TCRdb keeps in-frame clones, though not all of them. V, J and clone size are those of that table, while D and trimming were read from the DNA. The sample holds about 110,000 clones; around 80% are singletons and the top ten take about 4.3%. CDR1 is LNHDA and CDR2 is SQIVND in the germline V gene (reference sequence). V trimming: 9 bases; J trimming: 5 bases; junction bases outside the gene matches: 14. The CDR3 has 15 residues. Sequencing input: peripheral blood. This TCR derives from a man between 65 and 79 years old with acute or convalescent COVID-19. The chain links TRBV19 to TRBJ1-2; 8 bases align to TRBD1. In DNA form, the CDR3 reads TGTGCCAGCCCCCCGGGGCAGGGGGCTTGGTATGGCTACACCTTC. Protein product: CASPPGQGAWYGYTF. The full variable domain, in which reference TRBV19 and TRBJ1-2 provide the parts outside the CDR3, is DGGITQSPKYLFRKEGQNVTLSCEQNLNHDAMYWYRQDPGQGLRLIYYSQIVNDFQKGDIAEGYSVSREKKESFPLTVTSAQKNPTAFYLCASPPGQGAWYGYTFGSGTRLTVV.